These T cell receptor beta chains were read from a single sample in a study of blood T cell repertoires in COVID-19. Sequencing used immunoSEQ multiplex PCR; TCRdb keeps in-frame clones, though not all of them. The sample lists 250,000 or so clones, 89% occurring once. The specimen was peripheral blood. The origin of the receptors is a woman in her 40s who had recovered from COVID-19. Both conserved end residues are part of each CDR3. Fields, in order: J gene, D gene, clone size, V gene, CDR3 protein, CDR3 DNA. A D gene is named only where the DNA matches it firmly. Clone sizes are given selectively: once, few, many, or a class where the clone is expanded.

>TRBJ1-1|-|-|TRBV2
CASGGQENTEAFF
TGTGCCAGCGGAGGTCAGGAGAACACTGAAGCTTTCTTT
>TRBJ1-2|TRBD1|-|TRBV19
CASSVGTGRFDPYGYTF
TGTGCCAGTAGTGTTGGGACAGGGAGATTCGACCCTTATGGCTACACCTTC
>TRBJ1-4|-|-|TRBV5-1
CASRAGGFPTNEKLFF
TGCGCCAGCAGGGCGGGAGGGTTCCCAACTAATGAAAAACTGTTTTTT
>TRBJ2-2|-|-|TRBV5-1
CASSLVGLTGGELFF
TGCGCCAGCAGCCTTGTTGGACTCACTGGAGGGGAGCTGTTTTTT
>TRBJ2-5|-|-|TRBV25-1
CASGTKTQYF
TGTGCCAGCGGCACAAAGACCCAGTACTTC
>TRBJ2-3|TRBD1|-|TRBV6-5
CASSGGTGAADTQYF
TGTGCCAGCAGCGGTGGGACAGGGGCGGCAGATACGCAGTATTTT
>TRBJ2-3|TRBD1|-|TRBV28
CASRPEGAQGTQYF
TGTGCCAGCAGGCCCGAGGGGGCTCAGGGTACGCAGTATTTT
>TRBJ2-1|TRBD1|-|TRBV11-1
CASSLVEDRVMGEQFF
TGTGCCAGCAGCTTAGTTGAGGACAGGGTCATGGGTGAGCAGTTCTTC
>TRBJ2-7|-|once|TRBV4-2
CASSQASGSASGEQYF
TGTGCCAGCAGCCAAGCTTCGGGATCTGCCTCCGGCGAGCAGTACTTC
>TRBJ2-7|-|-|TRBV11-1
CASSFDSEQYF
TGTGCCAGCAGCTTCGACTCCGAGCAGTACTTC
>TRBJ1-6|-|-|TRBV30
CAWSESPRVNSPLHF
TGTGCCTGGAGTGAATCCCCCAGGGTGAATTCACCCCTCCACTTT
>TRBJ2-1|TRBD2|-|TRBV27
CASSLAGAGRYNEQFF
TGTGCCAGCAGTTTGGCGGGAGCGGGCCGCTACAATGAGCAGTTCTTC
>TRBJ1-1|-|-|TRBV28
CASSPTDRGAFF
TGTGCCAGCAGTCCCACGGACAGAGGAGCTTTCTTT
>TRBJ2-5|TRBD2|-|TRBV7-2
CASRSTGGNRETQYF
TGTGCCAGCAGATCGACGGGGGGGAATCGCGAGACCCAGTACTTC
>TRBJ1-1|TRBD1|-|TRBV29-1
CSVDWDSTEAFF
TGCAGCGTTGATTGGGACAGCACTGAAGCTTTCTTT
>TRBJ2-3|-|-|TRBV4-3
CASSLARGSTDTQYF
TGCGCCAGCAGCCTAGCCAGGGGCAGCACAGATACGCAGTATTTT
>TRBJ2-3|TRBD1|once|TRBV19
CASSFRPGQAAPTTDTQYF
TGTGCCAGTAGTTTTCGACCAGGACAGGCCGCTCCCACCACAGATACGCAGTATTTT
>TRBJ1-5|-|-|TRBV9
CASSVGLREPQHF
TGTGCCAGCAGCGTCGGTCTTCGCGAGCCCCAGCATTTT
>TRBJ1-1|-|few|TRBV21-1
CASSLRTEGGAFF
TGTGCCAGCAGCCTTCGTACGGAAGGGGGAGCTTTCTTT
>TRBJ2-1|TRBD2|-|TRBV27
CASSLSGGYYNEQFF
TGTGCCAGCAGTTTATCCGGGGGGTACTACAATGAGCAGTTCTTC
>TRBJ2-7|-|-|TRBV6-5
CASSYPGGALVEQYF
TGTGCCAGCAGTTACCCCGGCGGGGCACTGGTCGAGCAGTACTTC
>TRBJ2-7|-|-|TRBV2
CASSLQTYEQYF
TGTGCCAGCAGTCTCCAAACTTACGAGCAGTACTTC
>TRBJ2-1|TRBD2|-|TRBV7-2
CASSLGGGLYNEQFF
TGTGCCAGCAGCTTGGGCGGGGGACTCTACAATGAGCAGTTCTTC
>TRBJ1-2|-|once|TRBV6-1
CASSEARGQRLTYGYTF
TGTGCCAGCAGTGAAGCGCGGGGGCAGAGACTTACCTATGGCTACACCTTC
>TRBJ2-2|-|-|TRBV3-1/TRBV3-2
CASSQDWSGELFF
TGTGCCAGCAGCCAAGATTGGAGCGGGGAGCTGTTTTTT
>TRBJ2-7|TRBD1|-|TRBV5-4
CASSPDRARAEQYF
TGTGCCAGCAGCCCCGACAGGGCGAGGGCCGAGCAGTACTTC
>TRBJ1-2|-|-|TRBV6-5
CASSYDRISGYTF
TGTGCCAGCAGTTACGACAGGATTAGTGGCTACACCTTC
>TRBJ2-7|-|-|TRBV4-1
CASSQVALLAEQYF
TGCGCCAGCAGCCAAGTAGCATTATTGGCCGAGCAGTACTTC
>TRBJ1-2|TRBD1|-|TRBV4-1
CASSLQGIYGYTF
TGCGCCAGCAGCCTACAGGGGATCTATGGCTACACCTTC
>TRBJ1-4|-|-|TRBV3-1/TRBV3-2
CASSHRGVTNEKLFF
TGTGCCAGCAGCCACCGGGGGGTGACTAATGAAAAACTGTTTTTT
>TRBJ1-2|-|-|TRBV5-4
CASSLFGGDGYTF
TGTGCCAGCAGCTTGTTCGGGGGTGATGGCTACACCTTC
>TRBJ2-1|TRBD2|-|TRBV19
CASSIVSGRDNEQFF
TGTGCCAGTAGTATAGTTAGCGGGAGGGACAATGAGCAGTTCTTC
>TRBJ1-5|TRBD1|once|TRBV18
CASSPEAGGWNQPQHF
TGTGCCAGCTCACCCGAAGCAGGGGGGTGGAATCAGCCCCAGCATTTT
>TRBJ1-2|TRBD1|few|TRBV7-9
CASSLAGGTGLVNGYTF
TGTGCCAGCAGCTTAGCGGGAGGGACAGGCCTAGTTAATGGCTACACCTTC
>TRBJ2-2|TRBD2|few|TRBV19
CASSAGTSGANTGELFF
TGTGCCAGTAGTGCCGGGACTAGCGGAGCGAACACCGGGGAGCTGTTTTTT
>TRBJ1-6|-|few|TRBV3-1/TRBV3-2
CASSQVQGSAPLHF
TGTGCCAGCAGCCAAGTGCAGGGATCGGCACCCCTCCACTTT
>TRBJ2-1|-|-|TRBV27
CASSLIPVSYNEQFF
TGTGCCAGCAGTTTAATCCCTGTCTCCTACAATGAGCAGTTCTTC
>TRBJ2-3|TRBD1|once|TRBV2
CASSGQGTDTQYF
TGTGCCAGCAGCGGACAGGGTACAGATACGCAGTATTTT
>TRBJ2-2|-|-|TRBV6-1
CASSEAALSGELFF
TGTGCCAGCAGTGAAGCGGCCTTGTCCGGGGAGCTGTTTTTT
>TRBJ2-2|TRBD1|-|TRBV28
CASSLDRGSSTGELFF
TGTGCCAGCAGCCTAGACAGGGGATCATCCACCGGGGAGCTGTTTTTT
>TRBJ1-2|-|-|TRBV7-2
CASSTGTANYGYTF
TGTGCCAGCAGCACAGGGACGGCGAACTATGGCTACACCTTC
>TRBJ2-3|-|-|TRBV19
CASSQDYGADTQYF
TGTGCCAGTAGTCAGGACTATGGTGCAGATACGCAGTATTTT
>TRBJ1-1|TRBD1|-|TRBV5-1
CASSAGGQNEAFF
TGCGCCAGCAGCGCGGGGGGACAGAATGAAGCTTTCTTT
>TRBJ1-5|TRBD1|-|TRBV30
CAWGDPGTESNQPQHF
TGTGCCTGGGGGGACCCCGGGACAGAGTCAAATCAGCCCCAGCATTTT
>TRBJ1-4|TRBD1|once|TRBV2
CASSQQGESEKLFF
TGTGCCAGCAGCCAACAGGGGGAAAGTGAAAAACTGTTTTTT
>TRBJ1-3|-|-|TRBV29-1
CSGKQRGGNTIYF
TGCAGCGGGAAACAGCGGGGTGGAAACACCATATATTTT
>TRBJ2-3|TRBD2|-|TRBV7-6
CASSPYSGGSTDTQYF
TGTGCCAGCAGCCCCTATAGCGGGGGAAGCACAGATACGCAGTATTTT
>TRBJ2-1|TRBD2|-|TRBV25-1
CASSDSGTSGSNEQFF
TGTGCCAGCAGTGACTCAGGGACTAGCGGGAGCAATGAGCAGTTCTTC
>TRBJ1-1|-|-|TRBV5-4
CASSLPGLNTEAFF
TGTGCCAGCAGCTTGCCAGGTTTGAACACTGAAGCTTTCTTT
>TRBJ1-2|TRBD1|-|TRBV28
CASSFGQGIRYTF
TGTGCCAGCAGTTTTGGACAGGGCATTCGGTACACCTTC
>TRBJ2-1|-|-|TRBV15
CATSKKVRGEQFF
TGTGCCACCAGCAAAAAGGTCAGGGGAGAGCAGTTCTTC
>TRBJ2-4|TRBD1|-|TRBV5-1
CASSPDGQGGNIQYF
TGCGCCAGCAGCCCCGACGGACAGGGGGGTAACATTCAGTACTTC
>TRBJ2-1|-|once|TRBV10-3
CAISGTESYNEQFF
TGTGCCATCAGTGGGACAGAGTCCTACAATGAGCAGTTCTTC
>TRBJ2-3|-|-|TRBV7-9
CASSREVRSTDTQYF
TGTGCCAGCAGTCGCGAGGTCCGTTCCACAGATACGCAGTATTTT
>TRBJ1-2|-|-|TRBV9
CASSGYREDGYTF
TGTGCCAGCAGCGGCTACCGGGAAGATGGCTACACCTTC
>TRBJ1-5|TRBD1|-|TRBV29-1
CSVGTGDLSQPQHF
TGCAGCGTGGGGACAGGGGATCTAAGTCAGCCCCAGCATTTT
>TRBJ1-4|-|many|TRBV19
CASSIYPGDDGKLFF
TGTGCCAGTAGTATATACCCGGGGGATGATGGAAAACTGTTTTTT